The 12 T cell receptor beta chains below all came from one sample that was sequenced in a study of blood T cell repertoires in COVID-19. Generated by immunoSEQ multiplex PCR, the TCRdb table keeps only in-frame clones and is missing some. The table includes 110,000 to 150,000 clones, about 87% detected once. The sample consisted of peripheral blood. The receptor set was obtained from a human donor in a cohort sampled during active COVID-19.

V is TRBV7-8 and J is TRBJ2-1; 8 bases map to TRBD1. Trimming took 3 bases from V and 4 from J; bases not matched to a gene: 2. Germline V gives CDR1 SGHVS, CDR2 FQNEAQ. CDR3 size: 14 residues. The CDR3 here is CASSFRDRYNEQFF. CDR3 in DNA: TGTGCCAGCAGCTTCCGGGACAGGTACAATGAGCAGTTCTTC. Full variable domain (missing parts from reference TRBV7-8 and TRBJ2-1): GAGVSQSPRYKVAKRGQDVALRCDPISGHVSLFWYQQALGQGPEFLTYFQNEAQLDKSGLPSDRFFAERPEGSVSTLKIQRTQQEDSAVYLCASSFRDRYNEQFFGPGTRLTVL.

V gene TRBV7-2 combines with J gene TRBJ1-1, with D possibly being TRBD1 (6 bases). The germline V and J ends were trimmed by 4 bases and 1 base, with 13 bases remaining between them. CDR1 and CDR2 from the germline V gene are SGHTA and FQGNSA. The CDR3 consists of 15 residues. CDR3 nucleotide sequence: TGTGCCAGCAGCTACAGGGTCAATGGGAACACTGAAGCTTTCTTT. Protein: CASSYRVNGNTEAFF.

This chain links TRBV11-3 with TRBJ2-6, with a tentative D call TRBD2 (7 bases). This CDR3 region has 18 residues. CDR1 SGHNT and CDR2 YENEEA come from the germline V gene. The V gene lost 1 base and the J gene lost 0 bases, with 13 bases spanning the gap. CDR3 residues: CASSLGGGARSGANVLTF. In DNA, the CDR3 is TGTGCCAGCAGCTTAGGAGGGGGGGCCCGCTCTGGGGCCAACGTCCTGACTTTC. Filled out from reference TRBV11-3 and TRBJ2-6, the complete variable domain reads EAGVVQSPRYKIIEKKQPVAFWCNPISGHNTLYWYLQNLGQGPELLIRYENEEAVDDSQLPKDRFSAERLKGVDSTLKIQPAELGDSAVYLCASSLGGGARSGANVLTFGAGSRLTVL.

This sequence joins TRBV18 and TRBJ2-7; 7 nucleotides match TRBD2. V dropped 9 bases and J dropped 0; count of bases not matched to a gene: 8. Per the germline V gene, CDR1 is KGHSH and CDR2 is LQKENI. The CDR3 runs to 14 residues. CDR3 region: CASSSGPHSYEQYV. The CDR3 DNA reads TGTGCCAGTTCTAGCGGACCACACTCCTACGAGCAGTACGTC.

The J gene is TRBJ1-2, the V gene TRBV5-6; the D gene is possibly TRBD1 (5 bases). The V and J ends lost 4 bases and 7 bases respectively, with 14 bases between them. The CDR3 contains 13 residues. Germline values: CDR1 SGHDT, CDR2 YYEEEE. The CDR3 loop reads CASSPPGRLGYTF. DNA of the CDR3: TGTGCCAGCAGCCCCCCAGGGAGGCTTGGCTACACCTTC.

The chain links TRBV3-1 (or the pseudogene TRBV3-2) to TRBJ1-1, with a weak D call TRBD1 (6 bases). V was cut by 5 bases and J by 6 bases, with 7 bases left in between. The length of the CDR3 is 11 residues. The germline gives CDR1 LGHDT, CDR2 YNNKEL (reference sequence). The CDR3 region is CASSEGAEAFF. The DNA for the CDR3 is TGTGCCAGCAGCGAGGGGGCTGAAGCTTTCTTT.

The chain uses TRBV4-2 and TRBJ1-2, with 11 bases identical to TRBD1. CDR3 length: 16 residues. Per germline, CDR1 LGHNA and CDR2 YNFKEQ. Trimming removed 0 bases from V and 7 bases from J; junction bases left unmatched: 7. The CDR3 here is CASSQERTGGEGGYTF. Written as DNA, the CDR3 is TGTGCCAGCAGCCAAGAGAGGACAGGGGGCGAGGGTGGCTACACCTTC.

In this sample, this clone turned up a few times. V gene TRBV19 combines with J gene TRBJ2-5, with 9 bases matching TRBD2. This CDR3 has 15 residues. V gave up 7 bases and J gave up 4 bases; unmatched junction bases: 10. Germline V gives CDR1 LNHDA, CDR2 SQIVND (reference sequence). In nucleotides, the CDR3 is TGTGCCAGTACTAGTAGCGGGAGTCGGAGAGAGACCCAGTACTTC. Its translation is CASTSSGSRRETQYF. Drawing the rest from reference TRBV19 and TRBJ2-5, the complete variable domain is DGGITQSPKYLFRKEGQNVTLSCEQNLNHDAMYWYRQDPGQGLRLIYYSQIVNDFQKGDIAEGYSVSREKKESFPLTVTSAQKNPTAFYLCASTSSGSRRETQYFGPGTRLLVL.

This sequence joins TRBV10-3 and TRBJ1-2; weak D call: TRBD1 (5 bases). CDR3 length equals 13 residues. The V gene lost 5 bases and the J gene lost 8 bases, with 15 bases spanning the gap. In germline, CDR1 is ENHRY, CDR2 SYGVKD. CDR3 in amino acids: CAISSDGARGYTF. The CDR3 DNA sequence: TGTGCCATCAGTTCCGATGGGGCAAGAGGCTACACCTTC.

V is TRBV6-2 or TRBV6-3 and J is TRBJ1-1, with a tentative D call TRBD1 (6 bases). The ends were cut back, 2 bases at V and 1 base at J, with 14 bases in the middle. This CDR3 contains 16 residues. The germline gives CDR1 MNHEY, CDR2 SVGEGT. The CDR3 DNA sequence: TGTGCCAGCAGTTACAGTTACAGGGTGAGGAACACTGAAGCTTTCTTT. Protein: CASSYSYRVRNTEAFF.

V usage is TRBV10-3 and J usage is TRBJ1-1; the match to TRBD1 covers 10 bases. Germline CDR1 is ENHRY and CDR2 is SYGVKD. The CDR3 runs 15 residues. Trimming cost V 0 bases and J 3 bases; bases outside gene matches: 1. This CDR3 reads CAISESGQGDTEAFF. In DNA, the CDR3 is TGTGCCATCAGTGAGTCAGGACAGGGGGACACTGAAGCTTTCTTT.

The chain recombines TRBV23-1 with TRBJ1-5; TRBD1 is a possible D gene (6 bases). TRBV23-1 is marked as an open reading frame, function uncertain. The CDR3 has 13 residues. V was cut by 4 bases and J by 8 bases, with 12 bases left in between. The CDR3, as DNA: TGCGCCAGCAGTCCCCAGGGGAGAAAGCCCCAGCATTTT. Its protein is CASSPQGRKPQHF.